The 17 T cell receptor beta chains listed next were all sequenced from one sample in a study. Cells sorted as Tregs were CD4+, CD25+ and CD127-/low. TCRdb independently ran MiXCR on the 5' RACE reads; one entry per CDR3 protein. This sample carries some 40,000 distinct CDR3 sequences, roughly 23% of them seen once, and the ten largest clones take approximately 4.7%. Sample: Tregs sorted from a lymph node. The source is a female donor with breast cancer.

This clonotype was picked up a small number of times. DNA for the CDR3: TGTGCCAGCAGCTTAGTCTGGACCCTAGGCTCCTACAATGAGCAGTTCTTC. This encodes CASSLVWTLGSYNEQFF. The chain combines TRBV7-2 with TRBJ2-1; D gene uncertain. The CDR3 spans 17 residues. V lost 1 base to trimming and J lost 0 bases, with 13 bases between them. Looked up from germline, CDR1 is SGHTA and CDR2 is FQGNSA.

V gene TRBV20-1 combines with J gene TRBJ2-1, with 11 bases identical to TRBD2. The CDR3 extends over 16 amino acids. With V trimmed by 6 bases and J by 9 bases, 16 bases remained unmatched. CDR1 DFQATT and CDR2 SNEGSKA come from the germline V gene (reference sequence). The CDR3 loop reads CSASQVAGGPSSEQFF. The DNA of the CDR3 is TGCAGTGCCAGTCAAGTAGCGGGAGGGCCTTCTAGTGAGCAGTTCTTC.

In this sample, this clonotype turned up many times. J is TRBJ2-1 and V is TRBV7-2, with 12 bases identical to TRBD2. Losses at the gene ends were 5 bases for V and 7 bases for J; bases not matched to a gene: 15. Germline values: CDR1 SGHTA, CDR2 FQGNSA. The CDR3 is 18 amino acids. The CDR3 DNA reads as TGTGCCAGCAGCCCACCCGCGGGACTAGCGGGCGCTGGTAATGAGCAGTTCTTC. Amino acid sequence: CASSPPAGLAGAGNEQFF.

In this sample, this clonotype turned up a few times. The chain employs TRBV4-1 and TRBJ1-4; D remains unclear. Germline V gene sequence: CDR1 MGHRA, CDR2 YSYEKL. The CDR3 runs to 15 residues. The V gene lost 0 bases and the J gene lost 4 bases, with 9 bases spanning the gap. CDR3 amino acids: CASSQDWTDNEKLFF. DNA of the CDR3: TGCGCCAGCAGCCAAGATTGGACGGATAATGAAAAACTGTTTTTT.

V and J are TRBV4-1 and TRBJ2-2; D might be TRBD2 (5 bases). The germline V gene encodes CDR1 MGHRA and CDR2 YSYEKL. V lost 2 bases, J lost 4 bases, and 14 bases lay in between. The CDR3 contains 16 residues. This chain's CDR3 is CASSQLRGLGTGELFF. In DNA form, the CDR3 reads TGCGCCAGCAGCCAATTACGGGGATTAGGCACCGGGGAGCTGTTTTTT.

V gene TRBV21-1 combines with J gene TRBJ2-7. TRBV21-1 is classified as a pseudogene. The CDR3 contains 11 residues. CDR3 residues: CATPMGYEQYF. The CDR3, as DNA: TGTGCCACCCCGATGGGGTACGAGCAGTACTTC.

Notes on this clonotype: The junction and the germline gene differ at one end; a read error may be behind it. The V call is TRBV6-1, the J call TRBJ2-3; TRBD1 matches at 7 bases. CDR3 length equals 15 residues. Germline CDR1 MNHNS, CDR2 SASEGT. CDR3 in amino acids: CAGSEFAGGTDTQYF. Here the CDR3 DNA reads TGTGCCGGCAGTGAATTCGCAGGGGGTACAGATACGCAGTATTTT.

This clonotype was seen a few times. A much larger clonotype is one base distant, so this may be a read error. The chain couples TRBV12-3 or TRBV12-4 to TRBJ1-1; D is uncertain. CDR3 length equals 14 residues. CDR3 bases: TGTACCAGCAGTTTTCGCCGAACTCTGGCTGAAGCTTTCTTT. Translating gives CTSSFRRTLAEAFF.

This clonotype was counted between two and nine times. J is TRBJ2-7 and V is TRBV6-1; D not resolved. The CDR3 spans 14 residues. Germline assignment: CDR1 MNHNS and CDR2 SASEGT. Trimming removed 3 bases from V and 6 bases from J, with 15 bases in between. In DNA, the CDR3 is TGTGCCAGCAGTGATCCCTTTTTACCGGGCGAGCAGTACTTC. This encodes CASSDPFLPGEQYF.

This clonotype occurred a few times. CDR3 in DNA: TGTGCCAGCCGTTCAGGGCTCGGACGGTCGAACACTGAAGCTTTCTTT. Its protein is CASRSGLGRSNTEAFF. The V and J genes are TRBV28 and TRBJ1-1; tentative D call: TRBD1 (5 bases). This CDR3 comprises 16 residues. Germline lookup yields CDR1 MDHEN and CDR2 SYDVKM. V gave up 8 bases and J gave up 1 base, with 20 bases separating them.

This clonotype was found many times. This chain joins TRBV4-1 and TRBJ2-3; a possible D gene is TRBD2 (6 bases). V was cut by 1 base and J by 6 bases, with 11 bases left in between. The CDR3 is made up of 14 amino acids. The germline gives CDR1 MGHRA, CDR2 YSYEKL. As DNA, the CDR3 is TGCGCCAGCAGCCAAGTGGGGGGTTTGGATACGCAGTATTTT. Translated, it gives CASSQVGGLDTQYF.

This chain uses TRBV7-9 with TRBJ2-2, with 10 bases lining up with TRBD2. Germline CDR1 and CDR2: SEHNR and FQNEAQ (reference sequence). The V and J ends lost 5 bases and 2 bases, in that order; junction bases with no gene match: 5. This CDR3 region has 16 residues. CDR3 loop: CASSPRTSGNTGELFF. DNA for the CDR3: TGTGCCAGCAGCCCCAGGACTAGCGGTAACACCGGGGAGCTGTTTTTT.

This clonotype was found a few times. The chain is built from TRBV20-1 and TRBJ2-1; D tentatively reads TRBD1 or TRBD2 (5 bases each). The CDR3 totals 11 residues. V was clipped by 5 bases and J by 6 bases, with 8 bases between them. Germline CDR1 is DFQATT and CDR2 is SNEGSKA (reference sequence). CDR3 DNA: TGCAGTGCTGGGGACCGCAATGAGCAGTTCTTC. Protein product: CSAGDRNEQFF.

This clonotype was seen a few times. The chain uses TRBV11-3 and TRBJ2-2; 8 bases are shared with TRBD2. The CDR3 spans 15 residues. Germline V lookup: CDR1 SGHNT, CDR2 YENEEA. V lost 1 base, J lost 4 bases, and 2 bases stayed unmatched. The CDR3 bases are TGTGCCAGCAGCTTAGCCCGGGAGGGCACCGGGGAGCTGTTTTTT. Encoded protein: CASSLAREGTGELFF.

This clonotype was seen a few times. This chain links TRBV6-1 with TRBJ1-2; perhaps TRBD1 as D (6 bases). Trimming took 5 bases from V and 8 from J, leaving 18 bases between them. Germline loops: CDR1 MNHNS, CDR2 SASEGT. CDR3 size: 14 residues. In nucleotides, the CDR3 is TGTGCCAGCAGTACCCCCGGGACATTCTGGGGCTACACCTTC. Protein product: CASSTPGTFWGYTF.

This clonotype was detected a few times. The chain has TRBV5-1 and TRBJ2-1; no definite D call. CDR3 length equals 13 residues. The germline CDR1 and CDR2 sequences are SGHRS and YFSETQ. Trimming left V 0 bases short and J 9 bases short, with 10 bases between. CDR3 nucleotides: TGCGCCAGCAGCTTGGTTGGGTTCAGTGAGCAGTTCTTC. The encoded protein is CASSLVGFSEQFF.

The sample holds many counts of this clonotype. V usage is TRBV6-5 and J usage is TRBJ1-4; D is undetermined. Per germline, CDR1 MNHEY and CDR2 SVGAGI. V was shortened by 9 bases and J by 2 bases, with 13 bases between the two germline ends. The CDR3 is made up of 14 amino acids. In nucleotides, the CDR3 is TGTGCCAGTCGGCTGGGAATGACTAATGAAAAACTGTTTTTT. Translation gives CASRLGMTNEKLFF.